Below, 27 T cell receptor beta chains from the same sample are listed, as sequenced in a study of blood T cell repertoires in COVID-19. Clones were read by immunoSEQ multiplex PCR, and TCRdb kept only the in-frame ones, dropping some. The profile shows under 200,000 clones, 70% to 90% of them singletons. Material: peripheral blood. The receptors come from a man aged 55 to 70 with active or convalescent COVID-19.

The V call is TRBV2, the J call TRBJ2-7; 9 bases are shared with TRBD1. CDR1 and CDR2 (germline): SNHLY, FYNNEI. After removal of 8 bases from V and 1 base from J, the junction contained 3 bases not matched to a gene. The CDR3 length is 13 residues. The CDR3 bases are TGTGCCAGCGACGGGACAGGGTCCTACGAGCAGTACTTC. Translating gives CASDGTGSYEQYF.

The genes are TRBV4-2 and TRBJ1-1; D may be TRBD1 (6 bases). The CDR3 runs to 15 residues. CDR1 is LGHNA, CDR2 YNFKEQ, per germline. Trimming stripped 3 bases from V and 3 bases from J, with 14 bases between. Here the CDR3 reads CASSQDRGGDTEAFF. The CDR3 bases are TGTGCCAGCAGCCAGGATAGGGGGGGGGACACTGAAGCTTTCTTT.

The V and J genes are TRBV5-4 and TRBJ1-1; D is unresolved. This CDR3 spans 11 amino acids. Trimming cost V 0 bases and J 11 bases, with 8 bases left between them. The germline gives CDR1 SGHNT, CDR2 YYREEE (reference sequence). CDR3 in amino acids: CASSLGPRAFF. Here the CDR3 DNA reads TGTGCCAGCAGCTTGGGACCGAGGGCTTTCTTT. The full variable domain, completed using reference TRBV5-4 and TRBJ1-1, is ETGVTQSPTHLIKTRGQQVTLRCSSQSGHNTVSWYQQALGQGPQFIFQYYREEENGRGNFPPRFSGLQFPNYSSELNVNALELDDSALYLCASSLGPRAFFGQGTRLTVV.

This rearrangement joins TRBV2 to TRBJ1-1; tentatively, D is TRBD1 (5 bases). Germline CDR1 reads SNHLY; CDR2 reads FYNNEI. Trimming pared 6 bases from V and 0 bases from J, leaving 11 bases between. The CDR3 sequence is 14 residues long. Written as DNA, the CDR3 is TGTGCCAGCAGAAAGGAGGGGATGAACACTGAAGCTTTCTTT. Protein: CASRKEGMNTEAFF.

The J gene is TRBJ2-5, the V gene TRBV7-9; 7 bases are shared with TRBD1. This CDR3 is 15 amino acids long. Germline V lookup: CDR1 SEHNR, CDR2 FQNEAQ (reference sequence). V lost 5 bases and J lost 5; bases outside the gene matches: 11. The CDR3 reads CASSLLEGAGETQYF. In DNA form, the CDR3 reads TGTGCCAGCAGCCTCCTCGAGGGGGCCGGGGAGACCCAGTACTTC.

CDR3 sequence: CAISAAGGARGETQYF. The CDR3 region has the DNA TGTGCCATCAGTGCAGCAGGGGGCGCGAGGGGGGAGACCCAGTACTTC. V is TRBV10-3 and J is TRBJ2-5, with 8 bases matching TRBD1. Trimming removed 4 bases from V and 5 bases from J; junction bases left unmatched: 12. This CDR3 has 16 residues. The V gene's germline CDR1 is ENHRY and CDR2 SYGVKD.

DNA for the CDR3: TGTGCCAGCAGCCGGGGGGCAGGGGGCAATGAAGCTTTCTTT. Amino acid sequence: CASSRGAGGNEAFF. The J gene is TRBJ1-1, the V gene TRBV11-2, with 8 bases lining up with TRBD1. The germline V gene encodes CDR1 SGHAT and CDR2 FQNNGV. V was clipped by 5 bases and J by 7 bases; unmatched bases: 9. CDR3 length: 14 residues.

This clone was counted a single time. The chain recombines TRBV29-1 with TRBJ1-5, with 9 nucleotides matching TRBD1. The V gene end was trimmed by 5 bases and the J gene end by 4 bases; junction bases not matched to a gene: 9. This CDR3 spans 15 amino acids. Germline CDR1 and CDR2: SQVTM and ANQGSEA. The CDR3 here is CSVRAGTGPNQPQHF. The CDR3, as DNA: TGCAGCGTTAGGGCCGGGACAGGGCCAAATCAGCCCCAGCATTTT.

The chain couples TRBV7-9 to TRBJ1-2; D not resolved. Per the germline V gene, CDR1 is SEHNR and CDR2 is FQNEAQ (reference sequence). V was clipped by 1 base and J by 2 bases, with 5 bases between them. The CDR3 is 13 amino acids. This CDR3 reads CASSLEENYGYTF. The CDR3 nucleotides are TGTGCCAGCAGCTTAGAGGAGAACTATGGCTACACCTTC.

This chain connects TRBV7-6 to TRBJ1-2; D is perhaps TRBD1 (6 bases). This CDR3 contains 15 residues. Germline CDR1 reads SGHVS; CDR2 reads FNYEAQ. Trimming took 4 bases from V and 0 from J, leaving 12 bases between them. Here the CDR3 DNA reads TGTGCCAGCAGCTCCGGACAGACGCCTAACTATGGCTACACCTTC. As protein: CASSSGQTPNYGYTF.

V and J are TRBV19 and TRBJ1-1; 8 positions match TRBD1. CDR1 and CDR2 (germline): LNHDA, SQIVND (reference sequence). This CDR3 has 15 residues. Trimming cost V 8 bases and J 1 base; bases outside gene matches: 9. The CDR3 sequence is CASEDRASGNTEAFF. The CDR3 coding sequence is TGTGCCAGTGAGGACAGGGCCTCCGGGAACACTGAAGCTTTCTTT. Combining the CDR3 with reference TRBV19 and TRBJ1-1 gives the whole variable domain DGGITQSPKYLFRKEGQNVTLSCEQNLNHDAMYWYRQDPGQGLRLIYYSQIVNDFQKGDIAEGYSVSREKKESFPLTVTSAQKNPTAFYLCASEDRASGNTEAFFGQGTRLTVV.

The genes are TRBV7-2 and TRBJ2-2; D is ambiguous. Germline V gene sequence: CDR1 SGHTA, CDR2 FQGNSA. The V end was cut by 1 base, the J end by 5 bases, with 11 bases between. There are 15 residues in the CDR3. CDR3 protein: CASSLVGLGTGELFF. The DNA for the CDR3 is TGTGCCAGCAGCTTAGTCGGCCTAGGAACCGGGGAGCTGTTTTTT.

This clone qualifies as medium-sized. The gene calls are TRBV4-2 and TRBJ1-5; D gene uncertain. Trimming left V 6 bases short and J 2 bases short, with 11 bases between. Germline V gene sequence: CDR1 LGHNA, CDR2 YNFKEQ. This CDR3 is built from 14 residues. The CDR3 coding sequence is TGTGCCAGCAGACTAGAGGACGGCAATCAGCCCCAGCATTTT. It yields the protein CASRLEDGNQPQHF.

CDR3: CASSLSGGAGQYF. In DNA, the CDR3 is TGTGCCAGCAGCTTAAGCGGGGGGGCCGGGCAGTACTTC. This chain uses TRBV11-2 with TRBJ2-7, with 10 positions matching TRBD2. The germline CDR1 and CDR2 sequences are SGHAT and FQNNGV. This CDR3 has 13 amino acids. Germline trimming cut 2 bases from V and 9 bases from J; bases unmatched to any gene: 4. The full variable domain, with the rest looked up from reference TRBV11-2 and TRBJ2-7, is EAGVAQSPRYKIIEKRQSVAFWCNPISGHATLYWYQQILGQGPKLLIQFQNNGVVDDSQLPKDRFSAERLKGVDSTLKIQPAKLEDSAVYLCASSLSGGAGQYFGPGTRLTVT.

The rearrangement joins TRBV4-1 to TRBJ2-5; D is ambiguous. This CDR3 contains 13 residues. V was cut by 1 base and J by 3 bases, with 6 bases left in between. Per germline, CDR1 MGHRA and CDR2 YSYEKL. This CDR3 is CASSQVLEETQYF. In DNA form, the CDR3 reads TGCGCCAGCAGCCAAGTGCTAGAAGAGACCCAGTACTTC.

The chain joins TRBV5-1 to TRBJ1-2; D unresolved. The CDR3 loop spans 14 amino acids. Trimming left V 0 bases short and J 8 bases short, with 14 bases between. Per germline, CDR1 SGHRS and CDR2 YFSETQ. The CDR3 spells CASSLEPREGGYTF. As DNA, the CDR3 is TGCGCCAGCAGCTTGGAACCAAGGGAGGGAGGCTACACCTTC.

The chain employs TRBV4-2 and TRBJ1-2; D is unresolved. V was trimmed by 3 bases and J by 4 bases, leaving 12 bases between them. Germline loops: CDR1 LGHNA, CDR2 YNFKEQ. CDR3 length: 14 residues. CDR3 bases: TGTGCCAGCAGCCAGGAGGACGGAGGCTATGGCTACACCTTC. This codes for CASSQEDGGYGYTF.

This chain links TRBV19 with TRBJ1-2; D is unresolved. The V gene's germline CDR1 is LNHDA and CDR2 SQIVND (reference sequence). There are 14 residues in the CDR3. V was cut by 1 base and J by 2 bases, with 8 bases left in between. In DNA, the CDR3 is TGTGCCAGTAGTATAGGGGCCGTAAACTATGGCTACACCTTC. Residues: CASSIGAVNYGYTF.

This chain connects TRBV4-1 to TRBJ2-5, with 7 positions matching TRBD2. V lost 1 base and J lost 3; bases outside the gene matches: 2. This CDR3 has 14 amino acids. The V gene's germline CDR1 is MGHRA and CDR2 YSYEKL. The CDR3 region has the DNA TGCGCCAGCAGCCAAGCCAGCGGGGAAGAGACCCAGTACTTC. Protein sequence: CASSQASGEETQYF.

A few counts support this clone. The chain combines TRBV7-3 with TRBJ1-2, with TRBD1 matching over 8 bases. The CDR3 is made up of 14 amino acids. The V gene's germline CDR1 is SGHTA and CDR2 FQGTGA. V was pared by 5 bases and J by 3 bases, with 5 bases of the junction left unmatched. CDR3 bases: TGTGCCAGCAGCCCCTCGACAGGGGACTATGGCTACACCTTC. It codes for CASSPSTGDYGYTF.

This sequence joins TRBV6-5 and TRBJ1-3; D remains unclear. V lost 2 bases and J 1 base, leaving 9 bases between the germline ends. This CDR3 contains 15 residues. Germline V gives CDR1 MNHEY, CDR2 SVGAGI. The CDR3 loop reads CASSYRESSGNTIYF. The CDR3 nucleotides are TGTGCCAGCAGTTACAGGGAGTCATCTGGAAACACCATATATTTT.

V gene TRBV9 combines with J gene TRBJ1-2; TRBD1 matches 7 bases. The CDR3 is made up of 15 amino acids. Per germline, CDR1 SGDLS and CDR2 YYNGEE. V dropped 3 bases and J dropped 5; count of bases not matched to a gene: 10. The CDR3 here is CASSASTGAQYGYTF. The CDR3 DNA reads as TGTGCCAGCAGCGCATCTACAGGGGCCCAGTATGGCTACACCTTC.

V is TRBV5-1 and J is TRBJ2-3; 11 bases fit TRBD2. Trimming removed 3 bases from V and 7 bases from J; junction bases left unmatched: 4. Germline V gene data show CDR1 as SGHRS and CDR2 as YFSETQ. The CDR3 contains 14 residues. Written as DNA, the CDR3 is TGCGCCAGCAGCTCGGGACTAGCGGTGAATACGCAGTATTTT. Translating gives CASSSGLAVNTQYF.

V and J are TRBV7-9 and TRBJ2-6; D perhaps matches TRBD2 (7 bases). This CDR3 has 16 amino acids. Germline CDR1 reads SEHNR; CDR2 reads FQNEAQ (reference sequence). V lost 2 bases and J 3 bases, leaving 11 bases between the germline ends. The CDR3 coding sequence is TGTGCCAGCAGCTTACGGGGGGCTCGTGGGGCCAACGTCCTGACTTTC. It codes for CASSLRGARGANVLTF.

The gene calls are TRBV19 and TRBJ2-5, with D perhaps TRBD2 (5 bases). Germline V gene lookup returns CDR1 LNHDA and CDR2 SQIVND (reference sequence). This CDR3 contains 13 residues. V was trimmed by 4 bases and J by 5 bases, leaving 11 bases between them. CDR3 in amino acids: CASSKLVQETQYF. Here the CDR3 DNA reads TGTGCCAGTAGTAAACTAGTGCAGGAGACCCAGTACTTC.

This clone appeared once. The V and J genes are TRBV5-6 and TRBJ1-1, with 7 bases that match TRBD1. The CDR3 sequence is 13 residues long. After removal of 4 bases from V and 1 base from J, the junction contained 1 base not matched to a gene. Germline V gene sequence: CDR1 SGHDT, CDR2 YYEEEE. The CDR3 here is CASSRDRNTEAFF. The DNA of the CDR3 is TGTGCCAGCAGCAGGGACAGGAACACTGAAGCTTTCTTT.

This clone was seen ten or more times. The rearrangement uses TRBV2 and TRBJ1-2; maybe TRBD1 (6 bases). The CDR3 runs 13 residues. Per germline, CDR1 SNHLY and CDR2 FYNNEI. Trimming took off 5 bases at V and 11 bases at J, with 18 bases between the two ends. CDR3 region: CASSSRQARDYTF. CDR3 DNA sequence: TGTGCCAGCAGTTCTAGACAGGCCCGGGATTACACCTTC.